This T cell receptor beta chain was sequenced in a study of CD8 T cells in ankylosing spondylitis. Trimming pared 2 bases from V and 2 bases from J, leaving 7 bases between. CDR3 length: 13 residues. The germline V gene encodes CDR1 SGHAT and CDR2 FQNNGV. MiXCR was run by TCRdb on the 5' RACE reads, yielding one entry per CDR3 protein. This sample has about 500,000 distinct CDR3 sequences, with over 9.5% found just once. This clonotype was detected a few times. Its antigen is not known. The study's findings and limits: Fewer than ten highly homologous variants made up a TCR beta motif that seemed to typify ankylosing spondylitis blood.

The sequenced sample consisted of blood, either unsorted or a sorted T cell fraction (not recorded which). The chain is built from TRBV11-2 and TRBJ2-7; tentative D call: TRBD1 (5 bases). The sequence came from a male donor with ankylosing spondylitis. In DNA form, the CDR3 reads TGTGCCAGCAGCTTACAGACAGCCTACGAGCAGTACTTC. Translation: CASSLQTAYEQYF.